Reported below is one T cell receptor beta chain. The record originates from a study of cytomegalovirus exposure and HLA in healthy donors. The CDR3 is 15 residues long. Between the trimmed V and J ends, which lost 2 bases and 8 bases, there was a span of 16 bases. The V gene's germline CDR1 is MRHNA and CDR2 SNTAGT. PCR was performed using 60 Vbeta and 13 Jbeta primers. Repertoires were generated with immunoSEQ multiplex PCR, while TCRdb's copy carries only in-frame clones and drops some. The sample carries around 130,000 clones, 70% to 80% recorded once. The J gene is TRBJ2-1, the V gene TRBV6-4; tentatively, D is TRBD2 (6 bases). The specimen was PBMCs. The TCR was taken from a man aged 25 to 45 in good health and CMV-seronegative. CDR3 sequence (DNA): TGTGCCAGCAGTGACATCGGGACTCCTGTCTATGAGCAGTTCTTC. Its protein product is CASSDIGTPVYEQFF.